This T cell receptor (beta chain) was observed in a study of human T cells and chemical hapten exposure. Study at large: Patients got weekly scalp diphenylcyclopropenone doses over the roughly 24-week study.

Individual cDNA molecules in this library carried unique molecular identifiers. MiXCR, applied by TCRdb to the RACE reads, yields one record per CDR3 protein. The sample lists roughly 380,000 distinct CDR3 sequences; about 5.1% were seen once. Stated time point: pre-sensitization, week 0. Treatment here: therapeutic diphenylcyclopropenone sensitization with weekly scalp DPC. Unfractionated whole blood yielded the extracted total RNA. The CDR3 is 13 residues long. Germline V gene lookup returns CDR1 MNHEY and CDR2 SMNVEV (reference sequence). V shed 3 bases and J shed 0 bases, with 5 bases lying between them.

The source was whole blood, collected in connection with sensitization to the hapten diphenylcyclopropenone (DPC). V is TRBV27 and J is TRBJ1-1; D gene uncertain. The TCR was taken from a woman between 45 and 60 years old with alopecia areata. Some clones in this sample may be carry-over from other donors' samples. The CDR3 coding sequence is TGTGCCAGCAGTTTGATCGTGAACACTGAAGCTTTCTTT. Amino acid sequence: CASSLIVNTEAFF.